Presented here are 17 T cell receptor beta chains from one specimen sequenced in a study of technical replicates of blood from several donors. Profiled with immunoSEQ multiplex PCR; TCRdb holds only in-frame clones, not every one. The repertoire consists of 65,000 to 90,000 clones, with about 92% occurring once and the leading ten covering 0.25%. Sequencing was done on a sample of T cells isolated from PBMCs. These TCRs come from a human donor in good health.

This rearrangement joins TRBV7-8 to TRBJ2-7; D unresolved. V was pared by 2 bases and J by 0 bases, with 8 bases between. Germline V lookup: CDR1 SGHVS, CDR2 FQNEAQ. The CDR3 spans 14 residues. The DNA of the CDR3 is TGTGCCAGCAGCTTATTTGGCGGCTCCTACGAGCAGTACTTC. It encodes CASSLFGGSYEQYF. Full variable domain (outside the CDR3, taken from reference TRBV7-8 and TRBJ2-7): GAGVSQSPRYKVAKRGQDVALRCDPISGHVSLFWYQQALGQGPEFLTYFQNEAQLDKSGLPSDRFFAERPEGSVSTLKIQRTQQEDSAVYLCASSLFGGSYEQYFGPGTRLTVT.

V is TRBV7-9 and J is TRBJ2-7, with D perhaps TRBD1 (6 bases). From germline, CDR1 is SEHNR and CDR2 FQNEAQ (reference sequence). Trimming removed 6 bases from V and 2 bases from J, with 14 bases in between. This CDR3 is 14 amino acids long. Here the CDR3 reads CASRGASGAYEQYF. As DNA, the CDR3 is TGTGCCAGCAGGGGGGCCAGCGGTGCCTACGAGCAGTACTTC. The whole variable domain, filled in from reference TRBV7-9 and TRBJ2-7, reads DTGVSQNPRHKITKRGQNVTFRCDPISEHNRLYWYRQTLGQGPEFLTYFQNEAQLEKSRLLSDRFSAERPKGSFSTLEIQRTEQGDSAMYLCASRGASGAYEQYFGPGTRLTVT.

J is TRBJ1-1 and V is TRBV7-8; TRBD1 agrees at 7 bases. The V segment lost 4 bases and the J segment 1 base; nucleotides outside the gene matches: 9. The CDR3 consists of 16 residues. Germline-derived CDR1 and CDR2 are SGHVS and FQNEAQ. The CDR3 protein is CASSYVNRQGNTEAFF. As DNA, the CDR3 is TGTGCCAGCAGCTATGTCAACAGACAGGGGAACACTGAAGCTTTCTTT.

The V and J genes are TRBV27 and TRBJ2-7; D is perhaps TRBD1 (6 bases). This CDR3 contains 15 residues. Per germline, CDR1 MNHEY and CDR2 SMNVEV (reference sequence). Trimming shortened V by 5 bases and J by 3 bases, and 17 bases separated the two germline ends. The CDR3 region has the DNA TGTGCCAGCAGTCAAACCAAGACAGGACTCTACGAGCAGTACTTC. This encodes CASSQTKTGLYEQYF.

V is TRBV7-8 and J is TRBJ2-7; 8 positions agree with TRBD2. This CDR3 is 16 amino acids long. Germline CDR1 and CDR2: SGHVS and FQNEAQ. V shed 5 bases and J 3 bases; nucleotides not matched to a gene: 12. As DNA, the CDR3 is TGTGCCAGCAGCCCCCGCCGGTTACTAGCGGACTACGAGCAGTACTTC. Translated: CASSPRRLLADYEQYF.

This rearrangement joins TRBV6-5 to TRBJ1-5, with 11 bases matching TRBD1. Germline CDR1 and CDR2: MNHEY and SVGAGI. V lost 5 bases and J lost 6; bases outside the gene matches: 6. The CDR3 runs to 15 residues. This chain's CDR3 is CASSPRTGGFQPQHF. The CDR3 DNA sequence: TGTGCCAGCAGTCCCCGGACAGGGGGCTTTCAGCCCCAGCATTTT.

The genes are TRBV11-2 and TRBJ1-4; 10 bases fit TRBD1. The CDR3 has 15 residues. Germline CDR1 and CDR2: SGHAT and FQNNGV. V dropped 2 bases and J dropped 8; count of bases not matched to a gene: 5. The CDR3 sequence: CASSLTWTGGEKLFF. CDR3 DNA: TGTGCCAGCAGCTTAACCTGGACAGGGGGGGAAAAACTGTTTTTT. The full variable domain, its missing parts supplied by reference TRBV11-2 and TRBJ1-4, is EAGVAQSPRYKIIEKRQSVAFWCNPISGHATLYWYQQILGQGPKLLIQFQNNGVVDDSQLPKDRFSAERLKGVDSTLKIQPAKLEDSAVYLCASSLTWTGGEKLFFGSGTQLSVL.

The V and J genes are TRBV5-1 and TRBJ2-5; tentative D call: TRBD2 (5 bases). Germline V CDR1 and CDR2: SGHRS, YFSETQ. The CDR3 extends over 14 amino acids. Between the trimmed V and J ends, which lost 3 bases and 1 base, there was a span of 10 bases. The CDR3 DNA sequence: TGCGCCAGCAGCTCCCGAGGAGGCCAAGAGACCCAGTACTTC. Translated, it gives CASSSRGGQETQYF.

The chain has TRBV6-6 and TRBJ2-1; 9 nucleotides match TRBD1. In germline, CDR1 is MNHNY, CDR2 SVGAGI (reference sequence). This CDR3 is built from 15 residues. The junction had 10 bases not matched to a gene; V was cut back by 6 bases and J by 7 bases. This chain's CDR3 is CASSNRDRELNEQFF. The CDR3 bases are TGTGCCAGCAGCAACCGGGACAGGGAATTGAATGAGCAGTTCTTC.

The chain carries TRBV5-1 and TRBJ2-3; 8 nucleotides line up with TRBD2. In germline, CDR1 is SGHRS, CDR2 YFSETQ. The CDR3 consists of 15 residues. Trimming took 0 bases from V and 3 from J; bases not matched to a gene: 3. CDR3 nucleotide sequence: TGCGCCAGCAGCTTGGAGGGGACTAGAACAGATACGCAGTATTTT. It translates to CASSLEGTRTDTQYF.

The chain has TRBV28 and TRBJ2-3; D gene ambiguous. From germline, CDR1 is MDHEN and CDR2 SYDVKM. The length of the CDR3 is 15 residues. The V and J ends lost 4 bases and 7 bases respectively, with 18 bases between them. CDR3 in DNA: TGTGCCAGCAGTTATGATCGAAGTCTCACTTATACGCAGTATTTT. Encoded protein: CASSYDRSLTYTQYF.

J is TRBJ1-1 and V is TRBV28; a weak D match, TRBD1 (6 bases). This CDR3 has 11 amino acids. V was cut by 6 bases and J by 11 bases, with 13 bases left in between. Per the germline V gene, CDR1 is MDHEN and CDR2 is SYDVKM. The CDR3: CASRWQGTAFF. Here the CDR3 DNA reads TGTGCCAGCAGGTGGCAGGGGACGGCTTTCTTT.

This clone has just one count. The chain couples TRBV30 to TRBJ2-2; D is ambiguous. The CDR3 covers 13 residues. Per the germline V gene, CDR1 is GTSNPN and CDR2 is SVGIG (reference sequence). V was trimmed by 1 base and J by 1 base, leaving 4 bases between them. The CDR3 DNA follows: TGTGCCTGGAGTGAACAGAACACCGGGGAGCTGTTTTTT. Protein: CAWSEQNTGELFF.

The rearrangement links TRBV5-1 to TRBJ2-1; 9 bases are a match to TRBD1. CDR3 length equals 14 residues. V lost 4 bases and J lost 6; bases outside the gene matches: 5. Germline V gene sequence: CDR1 SGHRS, CDR2 YFSETQ. The CDR3 nucleotides read TGCGCCAGCAGCAAGACAGGGGGAGGCAATGAGCAGTTCTTC. Amino acid sequence: CASSKTGGGNEQFF.

The table lists this clone with a count of one. This chain uses TRBV6-5 with TRBJ2-5, with 8 bases matching TRBD1. The trim removed 6 bases at V and 4 bases at J, leaving 4 bases unmatched. Germline V gene sequence: CDR1 MNHEY, CDR2 SVGAGI. The CDR3 length is 13 residues. The CDR3 nucleotides read TGTGCCAGCAGCCAGGACAGGGCAGAGACCCAGTACTTC. It codes for CASSQDRAETQYF.

The gene calls are TRBV2 and TRBJ2-3; 16 bases map to TRBD2. CDR3 length: 19 amino acids. Germline V gene data show CDR1 as SNHLY and CDR2 as FYNNEI. The ends lost 3 bases at V and 2 bases at J; junction bases unmatched: 8. CDR3 in amino acids: CASSDHGTSGGVNTDTQYF. Here the CDR3 DNA reads TGTGCCAGCAGTGACCACGGGACTAGCGGGGGGGTCAACACAGATACGCAGTATTTT.

The chain has TRBV6-5 and TRBJ2-7; no clear D. Germline CDR1 and CDR2: MNHEY and SVGAGI. V was trimmed by 7 bases and J by 3 bases, leaving 13 bases between them. CDR3 length: 13 amino acids. This chain's CDR3 is CASTHRDSYEQYF. DNA of the CDR3: TGTGCCAGCACCCACCGTGATAGCTACGAGCAGTACTTC.